This entry lists 14 T cell receptor beta chains sequenced from one sample in a study of regulatory T cells in long-lasting Graves disease. Investigators prepared the TCR beta libraries by applying iRepertoire HTBI primers and Arm-PCR of CDR3 regions. Each CDR3 protein is one row after TCRdb ran MiXCR on the multiplex PCR reads. The sample shows hundreds of thousands of distinct CDR3 sequences, less than 20% of them seen only once. Time point denoted: newly diagnosed GD, antithyroid drugs for less than 3 months. PBMC-extracted RNA yielded the TCR library. These same data were also listed under a study on T cells in Graves' hyperthyroidism and ophthalmopathy.

Material: peripheral blood mononuclear cells (PBMCs), obtained at new diagnosis, from a patient treated with antithyroid drugs. Receptors originate from a woman in her thirties with Graves disease.

V is TRBV15 and J is TRBJ2-3; D remains unclear. The CDR3 has 15 amino acids. Germline values: CDR1 LNHNV, CDR2 YYDKDF (reference sequence). Trimming cost V 3 bases and J 2 bases, with 12 bases left between them. CDR3 sequence reads: CATSSSRFLTDTQYF. The CDR3 coding sequence is TGTGCCACCAGCAGTAGCAGGTTCCTCACAGATACGCAGTATTTT.

The CDR3 DNA is TGTGCCAGCAGCTCACACCAGGGGTACGAGCAGTACTTC. This codes for CASSSHQGYEQYF. The chain carries TRBV7-3 and TRBJ2-7; maybe TRBD1 (6 bases). CDR1 and CDR2 from the germline V gene are SGHTA and FQGTGA. Trimming took 4 bases from V and 4 from J, leaving 11 bases between them. The CDR3 runs 13 residues.

This clonotype was recorded a few times. CDR3 region: CASRISRKNTIYF. CDR3 nucleotides: TGTGCCAGCAGAATAAGCAGAAAAAACACCATATATTTT. V gene TRBV28 combines with J gene TRBJ1-3; D remains ambiguous. CDR3 length: 13 amino acids. From germline, CDR1 is MDHEN and CDR2 SYDVKM. The V end was cut by 6 bases, the J end by 6 bases, with 12 bases between.

At least ten counts were recorded for this clonotype. The V gene is TRBV2, the J gene TRBJ2-7, with 10 bases matching TRBD1. The V gene's germline CDR1 is SNHLY and CDR2 FYNNEI. V lost 9 bases, J lost 5 bases, and 7 bases stayed unmatched. CDR3 size: 13 residues. CDR3 in DNA: TGTGCCAGTGGATGGGACAGGGGAAACGAGCAGTACTTC. It encodes CASGWDRGNEQYF.

This clonotype was counted ten times or more. The V and J genes are TRBV11-2 and TRBJ2-1, with 9 bases fitting TRBD2. CDR1 and CDR2 from the germline V gene are SGHAT and FQNNGV. The length of the CDR3 is 15 residues. V lost 5 bases to trimming and J lost 12 bases; unmatched junction nucleotides: 14. The CDR3 DNA sequence: TGTGCCAGCAGCATCAGGACTAGCGTCCAAATGTGGCAGTTCTTC. Its protein product is CASSIRTSVQMWQFF.

In its sample, this clonotype was seen many times. The V and J genes are TRBV28 and TRBJ1-1; D perhaps matches TRBD1 (5 bases). V was cut by 6 bases and J by 2 bases, with 19 bases left in between. The CDR3 loop spans 16 amino acids. In germline, CDR1 is MDHEN, CDR2 SYDVKM. CDR3 amino acids: CASSTPQGSRNTEAFF. The CDR3 DNA is TGTGCCAGCAGCACTCCCCAGGGATCCCGTAACACTGAAGCTTTCTTT.

This clonotype occurred many times. The chain uses TRBV20-1 and TRBJ1-1, with D possibly TRBD1 on 6 matching bases. The length of the CDR3 is 16 residues. Germline CDR1 reads DFQATT; CDR2 reads SNEGSKA (reference sequence). V dropped 4 bases and J dropped 1 base, with 19 bases sitting between them. The CDR3 nucleotides are TGCAGTGCTAAGGGGGTAGTCTGGGGCCCGAACACTGAAGCTTTCTTT. Amino acid sequence: CSAKGVVWGPNTEAFF.

The J gene is TRBJ2-3, the V gene TRBV3-1; D unclear. TRBJ2-1 matches the DNA end more closely, so the J call is doubtful. Germline V gives CDR1 LGHDT, CDR2 YNNKEL (reference sequence). This CDR3 spans 12 amino acids. The DNA of the CDR3 is TGTGCCAGCAGCCAAGCGAGTAGGGAGCAGTTCTTC. Protein product: CASSQASREQFF.

This clonotype was found many times. J is TRBJ2-3 and V is TRBV20-1; no clear D. V dropped 6 bases and J dropped 2 bases, with 9 bases sitting between them. The CDR3 length is 12 residues. From germline, CDR1 is DFQATT and CDR2 SNEGSKA (reference sequence). CDR3 DNA sequence: TGCAGTGCCTATTCGGACACAGATACGCAGTATTTT. Its translation: CSAYSDTDTQYF.

This CDR3 reads CASRALRGQETQYF. The CDR3 DNA reads as TGTGCCAGCAGGGCATTACGGGGACAAGAGACCCAGTACTTC. The chain joins TRBV7-6 to TRBJ2-5, with D possibly matching TRBD2 (5 bases). This CDR3 comprises 14 residues. The germline gives CDR1 SGHVS, CDR2 FNYEAQ. Trimming took 6 bases from V and 2 from J, leaving 13 bases between them.

The gene calls are TRBV3-1 and TRBJ1-4; D might be TRBD1 (6 bases). Germline CDR1 and CDR2: LGHDT and YNNKEL (reference sequence). The CDR3 is 14 amino acids. V lost 4 bases and J lost 6, with 12 bases in between. Here the CDR3 reads CASSPYREDEKLFF. The CDR3 DNA reads as TGTGCCAGCAGCCCTTACAGGGAAGATGAAAAACTGTTTTTT. The complete variable domain, with remaining parts taken from reference TRBV3-1 and TRBJ1-4, reads DTAVSQTPKYLVTQMGNDKSIKCEQNLGHDTMYWYKQDSKKFLKIMFSYNNKELIINETVPNRFSPKSPDKAHLNLHINSLELGDSAVYFCASSPYREDEKLFFGSGTQLSVL.

V gene TRBV20-1 combines with J gene TRBJ2-7, with 7 bases lining up with TRBD1. J lost 5 bases, V lost 2 bases, and 12 bases had no gene match. Germline assignment: CDR1 DFQATT and CDR2 SNEGSKA (reference sequence). This CDR3 spans 15 amino acids. CDR3 sequence reads: CSARPDPTGSNEQYF. CDR3 nucleotides: TGCAGTGCTAGACCGGATCCGACAGGGAGCAACGAGCAGTACTTC.

This clonotype has a handful of counts. This sequence joins TRBV5-1 and TRBJ2-3; D is unclear. Germline loops: CDR1 SGHRS, CDR2 YFSETQ. V lost 3 bases and J lost 1, with 15 bases in between. The CDR3 sequence is 16 residues long. DNA for the CDR3: TGCGCCAGCAGCTCGTCCATAGCCCCCGGCACAGATACGCAGTATTTT. Residues: CASSSSIAPGTDTQYF.

With regard to this clonotype: Since a much larger clone is just one base distant, this may be a read error. The CDR3 reads CASSLPGWGPSKTDTQYF. In nucleotides, the CDR3 is TGTGCCAGCAGTTTGCCCGGCTGGGGGCCCTCCAAAACAGATACGCAGTATTTT. This sequence joins TRBV28 and TRBJ2-3, with D possibly matching TRBD1 (6 bases). Deletions cut 3 bases from V and 3 bases from J, with 22 bases between. This CDR3 region has 18 residues. Germline values: CDR1 MDHEN, CDR2 SYDVKM.